These 4 T cell receptor beta chains originate from one sample sequenced in a study of blood T cells in healthy people across ages (dated by TCRdb to about 2015). The method was 5' RACE. The listed sequencing device is Illumina HiSeq 2500. A second PCR of about 7 to 12 cycles was run with a J-beta primer mix and a sample-barcoded 5' primer. The public reads were run again by TCRdb, first through fastp at Q25 and then through MiXCR, and only productive beta chains were kept. CDR3 protein duplicates are merged, each entry listing the most common genes and DNA. A total of over 1.5 million distinct CDR3 sequences appear in this sample, just under 50% of them only once. The ten largest clones take up less than 2.5% of the sample. What was sequenced was blood. The source is a woman between 35 and 50 years old in good health.

This clonotype was seen a few times. The CDR3: CASSQVGDTTYEQYF. The CDR3 DNA is TGCGCCAGCAGCCAAGTCGGGGACACCACCTACGAGCAGTACTTC. V gene TRBV4-1 combines with J gene TRBJ2-7; TRBD1 might be the D (6 bases). The V end lost 1 base, the J end lost 2 bases, and 12 bases lay between the germline ends. Germline CDR1 reads MGHRA; CDR2 reads YSYEKL. This CDR3 spans 15 amino acids.

The rearrangement links TRBV27 to TRBJ2-7, with TRBD1 matching 7 bases. The ends lost 1 base at V and 5 bases at J; junction bases unmatched: 14. The CDR3 totals 17 residues. CDR1 and CDR2 from the germline V gene are MNHEY and SMNVEV (reference sequence). The CDR3 bases are TGTGCCAGCAGTTTATATGCCCCGACAGGGTGGAAGAACGAGCAGTACTTC. It codes for CASSLYAPTGWKNEQYF.

The J gene is TRBJ2-1, the V gene TRBV29-1; D is unresolved. Germline V gene sequence: CDR1 SQVTM, CDR2 ANQGSEA. V lost 4 bases, J lost 7 bases, and 11 bases lay in between. The CDR3 is 12 amino acids. The DNA for the CDR3 is TGCAGCGTTGGCATCGATCGTAATGAGCAGTTCTTC. Residues: CSVGIDRNEQFF.

The J gene is TRBJ1-2, the V gene TRBV20-1; D is unresolved. V shed 4 bases and J shed 4 bases, with 7 bases lying between them. The CDR3 runs to 11 residues. Germline CDR1 DFQATT, CDR2 SNEGSKA (reference sequence). CDR3 sequence: CSAMQLYGYTF. CDR3 bases: TGCAGTGCTATGCAACTCTATGGCTACACCTTC.